Listed below are T cell receptor beta chains from one sample, sequenced in a study of radiotherapy plus CTLA-4 blockade in lung cancer. Method: immunoSEQ multiplex PCR; TCRdb's copy keeps in-frame clones and lacks some. The sample consists of over 40,000 clones, roughly 80% of them appearing once. The sequencing here drew on peripheral blood, taken from a patient treated with radiotherapy plus ipilimumab. These receptor sequences come from a human donor with non-small cell lung cancer who had stable disease on radiotherapy plus ipilimumab. Both conserved end residues are part of each CDR3. A D gene is named only where the DNA matches it firmly. Clone size appears in some rows only: once, few, many, or a class for an expanded clone.

CDR3aa | CDR3nt | abundance | j_gene | d_gene | len | v_gene
CASSELDRWDEQYF | TGTGCCAGCAGTGAACTGGACAGGTGGGACGAGCAGTACTTC | - | TRBJ2-7 | TRBD1 | 14 | TRBV6-1
CASSSSSRLAGGGDTQYF | TGTGCCAGCAGCTCCTCCTCCAGGCTAGCGGGAGGGGGGGATACGCAGTATTTT | - | TRBJ2-3 | TRBD2 | 18 | TRBV5-4
CSAPERISNTEAFF | TGCAGCGCCCCTGAGAGGATATCGAACACTGAAGCTTTCTTT | - | TRBJ1-1 | - | 14 | TRBV29-1
CASSDPDWRDEQYF | TGTGCCAGCAGTGACCCCGACTGGCGCGACGAGCAGTACTTC | - | TRBJ2-7 | - | 14 | TRBV2
CASRLTIRGNTGELFF | TGTGCCAGCAGGCTTACTATCAGGGGGAACACCGGGGAGCTGTTTTTT | - | TRBJ2-2 | - | 16 | TRBV27
CASGSSGSRTGELFF | TGTGCCAGCGGGTCCAGCGGGAGTCGGACCGGGGAGCTGTTTTTT | - | TRBJ2-2 | TRBD2 | 15 | TRBV19
CASSLGASDQETQYF | TGTGCCAGCAGCTTAGGGGCTAGCGATCAAGAGACCCAGTACTTC | - | TRBJ2-5 | - | 15 | TRBV11-1
CASSPVTSVNEQFF | TGTGCCAGCTCACCGGTAACTAGCGTCAATGAGCAGTTCTTC | - | TRBJ2-1 | TRBD2 | 14 | TRBV18
CASSLLAGGGEEQYF | TGTGCCAGCAGCTTGTTAGCGGGAGGGGGTGAAGAGCAGTACTTC | once | TRBJ2-7 | TRBD2 | 15 | TRBV7-6
CASSSAGGPYEQYF | TGTGCCAGCAGCTCTGCGGGAGGCCCCTACGAGCAGTACTTC | few | TRBJ2-7 | TRBD2 | 14 | TRBV7-6
CASSSRTRDEQFF | TGTGCCAGCAGCTCCCGAACTAGGGATGAGCAGTTCTTC | - | TRBJ2-1 | - | 13 | TRBV7-9
CASSQTRPGELFF | TGTGCCAGCAGTCAGACTCGCCCCGGGGAGCTGTTTTTT | - | TRBJ2-2 | - | 13 | TRBV27
CASSLAGRRNTEAFF | TGTGCCAGCAGCTTAGCGGGGCGTAGGAACACTGAAGCTTTCTTT | - | TRBJ1-1 | - | 15 | TRBV7-9
CASSPGSSGSEQYF | TGTGCCAGCAGCCCCGGGAGTTCAGGGAGCGAGCAGTACTTC | - | TRBJ2-7 | - | 14 | TRBV7-9
CAISESSLGDTQYF | TGTGCCATCAGTGAATCTAGCTTAGGAGATACGCAGTATTTT | once | TRBJ2-3 | - | 14 | TRBV10-3
CASSDSSISGLVEETQYF | TGTGCCAGCAGTGACTCTTCCATTTCGGGACTAGTTGAGGAGACCCAGTACTTC | - | TRBJ2-5 | TRBD2 | 18 | TRBV6-4
CASSLLGGGNEQFF | TGTGCCAGCAGCTTGTTAGGGGGCGGGAATGAGCAGTTCTTC | - | TRBJ2-1 | TRBD1 | 14 | TRBV5-6
CASGSGTDTQYF | TGTGCCAGCGGGAGCGGGACAGATACGCAGTATTTT | - | TRBJ2-3 | - | 12 | TRBV28
CASSEGLAATTYNEQFF | TGTGCCAGCAGTGAGGGTCTAGCGGCTACTACCTACAATGAGCAGTTCTTC | once | TRBJ2-1 | TRBD2 | 17 | TRBV6-4
CASSPVTGSNYGYTF | TGTGCCAGCTCACCAGTTACGGGGTCGAACTATGGCTACACCTTC | - | TRBJ1-2 | - | 15 | TRBV18
CASSQWGLAGAGETQYF | TGTGCCAGCAGCCAATGGGGACTAGCGGGAGCAGGGGAGACCCAGTACTTC | - | TRBJ2-5 | TRBD2 | 17 | TRBV14
CASSFQGKEGAQYF | TGTGCCAGCAGCTTTCAGGGAAAAGAAGGGGCCCAGTACTTC | once | TRBJ2-5 | - | 14 | TRBV5-6
CASSYLVNTEAFF | TGTGCCAGCAGTTACCTCGTCAACACTGAAGCTTTCTTT | - | TRBJ1-1 | - | 13 | TRBV6-5
CASSLAGGPNEQFF | TGTGCCAGCAGCTTAGCGGGAGGGCCCAATGAGCAGTTCTTC | few | TRBJ2-1 | TRBD2 | 14 | TRBV7-3
CASSPPGRASGKYEQYF | TGTGCCAGCAGCCCCCCTGGGAGGGCTAGCGGGAAATACGAGCAGTACTTC | - | TRBJ2-7 | TRBD2 | 17 | TRBV9
CASLAAGGSDTQYF | TGTGCCAGCCTCGCCGCGGGAGGTTCAGATACGCAGTATTTT | - | TRBJ2-3 | TRBD2 | 14 | TRBV28
CASSADGTLIGEQYF | TGTGCCAGCAGCGCCGACGGGACTCTTATAGGCGAGCAGTACTTC | once | TRBJ2-7 | - | 15 | TRBV9
CASSSRRDSEQYF | TGTGCCAGCAGCTCCCGCCGGGATAGCGAGCAGTACTTC | - | TRBJ2-7 | - | 13 | TRBV7-6
CASSYSVTGSYEQYF | TGTGCCAGCAGTTACTCGGTGACGGGCTCCTACGAGCAGTACTTC | few | TRBJ2-7 | - | 15 | TRBV6-6
CASSETLSKWDCGYTF | TGTGCCAGCAGCGAGACCCTCTCTAAGTGGGACTGTGGCTACACCTTC | - | TRBJ1-2 | - | 16 | TRBV21-1
CASSLDRAGEGEQYF | TGTGCCAGCAGCTTAGATCGGGCGGGAGAAGGCGAGCAGTACTTC | few | TRBJ2-7 | TRBD2 | 15 | TRBV11-2